This TCR beta chain originates from a study of blood T cells in healthy people across ages. The study's findings and limits: Bulk PBMC profiling left naive and antigen-experienced comparisons inconclusive.

The second PCR ran roughly 6 to 12 cycles with a sample-barcoded 5' primer and J-beta primers. TCRdb recomputed calls from the 5' RACE reads with MiXCR, one row per CDR3 protein. The profile covers just under 550,000 distinct CDR3 sequences, with more than 20% appearing a single time and around 10% taken by the ten largest. Trimming removed 0 bases at V and 1 base at J, with 9 bases between. CDR3 size: 15 residues. Germline values: CDR1 MNHEY, CDR2 SVGAGI. As regards this clonotype: The antigen is unknown.

The data were also submitted as part of a second study, on T cells of mothers and their children.

The chain joins TRBV6-5 to TRBJ1-2; D possibly corresponds to TRBD1 (5 bases). Sequencing used blood. This receptor was taken from a boy younger than 18 in good health. The CDR3 reads CASSYSRGGNYGYTF. The CDR3 nucleotides read TGTGCCAGCAGTTACTCTCGGGGCGGTAACTATGGCTACACCTTC.